What follows are 19 T cell receptor beta chains derived from one specimen sequenced in a study of PD-L1 blockade in urothelial cancer. The repertoire was sequenced with immunoSEQ multiplex PCR; TCRdb's copy has only in-frame clones and lacks some. The table records 98,000 or so clones, around 91% of them present only once. The time point was: pretreatment peripheral blood. Sequencing was performed on PBMCs, taken around atezolizumab (anti-PD-L1) treatment. The receptors were sampled from a man in his sixties with urothelial cancer.

The chain recombines TRBV9 with TRBJ2-3; tentatively, D is TRBD2 (5 bases). The V and J ends lost 7 bases and 5 bases respectively, with 14 bases between them. The CDR3 is made up of 13 amino acids. CDR1 and CDR2 (germline): SGDLS, YYNGEE. The CDR3 DNA follows: TGTGCCAGCGCTGACTCGGCGGGAGATACGCAGTATTTT. Translation: CASADSAGDTQYF.

This rearrangement joins TRBV5-1 to TRBJ2-7; TRBD1 matches at 10 bases. The J segment lost 5 bases and the V segment lost 7 bases, leaving 15 bases of the junction unmatched. This CDR3 is built from 16 residues. From germline, CDR1 is SGHRS and CDR2 YFSETQ. CDR3 region: CASEETGTGVRDEQYF. In nucleotides, the CDR3 is TGCGCCAGCGAAGAAACCGGGACAGGGGTTCGGGACGAGCAGTACTTC.

In this sample, this clone turned up once. The V and J genes are TRBV28 and TRBJ2-6, with D maybe TRBD2 (5 bases). Germline loops: CDR1 MDHEN, CDR2 SYDVKM. The V gene lost 7 bases and the J gene lost 0 bases, with 16 bases spanning the gap. The CDR3 spans 17 residues. CDR3 DNA sequence: TGTGCCAGCAAACCCGGACTTACAGTCTCTGGGGCCAACGTCCTGACTTTC. It codes for CASKPGLTVSGANVLTF.

V is TRBV2 and J is TRBJ2-5; 14 bases are a match to TRBD2. Germline V gene data show CDR1 as SNHLY and CDR2 as FYNNEI. With V trimmed by 4 bases and J by 5 bases, 9 bases remained unmatched. This CDR3 spans 17 amino acids. In nucleotides, the CDR3 is TGTGCCAGCAGTGTATTGACTAGCGGGGGGGCTGGCGAGACCCAGTACTTC. Its translation: CASSVLTSGGAGETQYF.

The chain has TRBV27 and TRBJ2-3; D unclear. The V gene's germline CDR1 is MNHEY and CDR2 SMNVEV (reference sequence). Trimming took 0 bases from V and 5 from J, leaving 6 bases between them. The CDR3 consists of 13 residues. The CDR3 reads CASSLSTRDTQYF. The CDR3 DNA sequence: TGTGCCAGCAGTTTATCGACAAGAGATACGCAGTATTTT.

The V call is TRBV4-1, the J call TRBJ1-4; 8 bases align to TRBD1. From germline, CDR1 is MGHRA and CDR2 YSYEKL. J was trimmed by 13 bases and V by 4 bases; bases with no gene match: 17. The CDR3 has 16 amino acids. The CDR3 nucleotides are TGCGCCAGCAGCCTAGATAATCAGGGGGCGTCGACCAGACTGTTTTTT. Amino acids: CASSLDNQGASTRLFF.

The chain combines TRBV19 with TRBJ2-7; 10 positions match TRBD1. Trimming took 5 bases from V and 1 from J; bases not matched to a gene: 5. From germline, CDR1 is LNHDA and CDR2 SQIVND (reference sequence). The CDR3 spans 15 residues. The CDR3 nucleotides read TGTGCCAGTAGTCAACCGGGACAGGGGTCCTACGAGCAGTACTTC. Translation gives CASSQPGQGSYEQYF.

The chain uses TRBV28 and TRBJ2-3, with 11 bases identical to TRBD2. Losses at the gene ends were 6 bases for V and 3 bases for J; bases not matched to a gene: 5. The CDR3 extends over 15 amino acids. Germline CDR1 MDHEN, CDR2 SYDVKM. The CDR3 DNA reads as TGTGCCAGCAGCAGTAGCGGGAGGGGTACAGATACGCAGTATTTT. Protein sequence: CASSSSGRGTDTQYF.

The chain employs TRBV10-3 and TRBJ2-1; D perhaps matches TRBD1 (8 bases). CDR1 ENHRY and CDR2 SYGVKD come from the germline V gene. The CDR3 covers 17 residues. V was cut by 6 bases and J by 8 bases, with 26 bases left in between. CDR3 residues: CAISGSQYGQGGDEQFF. Written as DNA, the CDR3 is TGTGCCATCAGCGGCTCACAGTATGGACAGGGAGGGGATGAGCAGTTCTTC.

The chain links TRBV11-1 to TRBJ2-5; perhaps TRBD2 as D (6 bases). CDR3 length: 12 amino acids. V was trimmed by 8 bases and J by 1 base, leaving 8 bases between them. Germline V gene lookup returns CDR1 SGHAT and CDR2 FQDESV (reference sequence). The CDR3 sequence: CASGGSQETQYF. The CDR3 DNA is TGTGCCAGCGGAGGGAGCCAAGAGACCCAGTACTTC. Drawing the rest from reference TRBV11-1 and TRBJ2-5, the complete variable domain is EAEVAQSPRYKITEKSQAVAFWCDPISGHATLYWYRQILGQGPELLVQFQDESVVDDSQLPKDRFSAERLKGVDSTLKIQPAELGDSAMYLCASGGSQETQYFGPGTRLLVL.

This chain connects TRBV30 to TRBJ2-3, with D tentatively TRBD1 (6 bases). V dropped 3 bases and J dropped 0 bases, with 13 bases sitting between them. Germline values: CDR1 GTSNPN, CDR2 SVGIG (reference sequence). The CDR3 extends over 15 amino acids. CDR3 DNA: TGTGCCTGGAGCGCCCGGACAGCTAGCACAGATACGCAGTATTTT. As protein: CAWSARTASTDTQYF.

The chain has TRBV29-1 and TRBJ1-3, with 12 positions matching TRBD1. This CDR3 is built from 16 residues. Losses at the gene ends were 4 bases for V and 2 bases for J; bases not matched to a gene: 6. Germline assignment: CDR1 SQVTM and CDR2 ANQGSEA. CDR3 loop: CSVAGTGGLTGNTIYF. The CDR3 bases are TGCAGCGTTGCTGGGACAGGGGGCCTGACTGGAAACACCATATATTTT.

The genes are TRBV4-2 and TRBJ2-7; 7 nucleotides agree with TRBD2. Trimming at V came to 0 bases and at J to 4 bases, leaving 12 bases not matched to a gene. CDR3 length: 17 residues. The germline gives CDR1 LGHNA, CDR2 YNFKEQ. The DNA of the CDR3 is TGTGCCAGCAGCCAAGACATTGGTGCGGGAGCACAGTACGAGCAGTACTTC. Protein: CASSQDIGAGAQYEQYF.

The rearrangement joins TRBV10-3 to TRBJ1-2; a possible D gene is TRBD1 (6 bases). The CDR3 is 14 amino acids. Germline values: CDR1 ENHRY, CDR2 SYGVKD. V was clipped by 10 bases and J by 0 bases, with 15 bases between them. The CDR3 reads CATGPGQTNYGYTF. Written as DNA, the CDR3 is TGTGCCACCGGTCCGGGACAAACTAACTATGGCTACACCTTC.

This clone was counted between two and nine times. CDR3 DNA: TGTGCCAGCAGCTTAGGGGGGCGGGCTTTCTCCTACAATGAGCAGTTCTTC. Protein product: CASSLGGRAFSYNEQFF. The V call is TRBV7-8, the J call TRBJ2-1, with a weak D call TRBD1 (6 bases). Trimming removed 1 base from V and 0 bases from J, with 13 bases in between. The CDR3 runs 17 residues. The germline CDR1 and CDR2 sequences are SGHVS and FQNEAQ. Combining the CDR3 with reference TRBV7-8 and TRBJ2-1 gives the whole variable domain GAGVSQSPRYKVAKRGQDVALRCDPISGHVSLFWYQQALGQGPEFLTYFQNEAQLDKSGLPSDRFFAERPEGSVSTLKIQRTQQEDSAVYLCASSLGGRAFSYNEQFFGPGTRLTVL.

The chain combines TRBV11-2 with TRBJ2-7, with a possible D match to TRBD2 (5 bases). Per germline, CDR1 SGHAT and CDR2 FQNNGV. This CDR3 comprises 14 residues. The V and J ends lost 2 bases and 0 bases respectively, with 8 bases between them. CDR3 sequence (DNA): TGTGCCAGCAGCTTAAGGACTTACTCCTACGAGCAGTACTTC. Its protein is CASSLRTYSYEQYF.

The rearrangement links TRBV7-2 to TRBJ1-2; a possible D gene is TRBD1 (6 bases). The CDR3 sequence is 13 residues long. V was cut by 1 base and J by 4 bases, with 7 bases left in between. Germline V gene data show CDR1 as SGHTA and CDR2 as FQGNSA. The CDR3 nucleotides are TGTGCCAGCAGCTTAGAAGGGGGCTATGGCTACACCTTC. Protein sequence: CASSLEGGYGYTF.

The CDR3 sequence: CASSQDSSGRVGGELFF. CDR3 DNA: TGTGCCAGCAGCCAAGATAGTAGCGGGAGGGTGGGCGGGGAGCTGTTTTTT. V is TRBV4-2 and J is TRBJ2-2, with TRBD2 matching over 11 bases. The CDR3 covers 17 residues. After removal of 0 bases from V and 7 bases from J, the junction contained 7 bases not matched to a gene. Germline V CDR1 and CDR2: LGHNA, YNFKEQ.

This rearrangement joins TRBV5-4 to TRBJ2-4; perhaps TRBD1 as D (5 bases). The length of the CDR3 is 14 residues. Germline CDR1 reads SGHNT; CDR2 reads YYREEE (reference sequence). Trimming took 4 bases from V and 7 from J, leaving 15 bases between them. This CDR3 reads CASSPAQGGNIQYF. The CDR3, as DNA: TGTGCCAGCAGCCCCGCTCAGGGTGGGAACATTCAGTACTTC.